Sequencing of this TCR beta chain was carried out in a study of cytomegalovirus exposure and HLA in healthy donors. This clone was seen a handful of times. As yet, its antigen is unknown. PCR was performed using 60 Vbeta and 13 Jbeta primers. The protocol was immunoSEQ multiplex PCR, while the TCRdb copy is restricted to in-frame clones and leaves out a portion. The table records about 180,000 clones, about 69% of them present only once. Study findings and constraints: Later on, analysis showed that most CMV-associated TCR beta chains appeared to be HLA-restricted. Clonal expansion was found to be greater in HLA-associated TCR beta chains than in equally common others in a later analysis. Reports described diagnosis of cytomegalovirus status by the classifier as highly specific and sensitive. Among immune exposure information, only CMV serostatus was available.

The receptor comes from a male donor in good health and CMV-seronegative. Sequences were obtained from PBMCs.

CDR3 in amino acids: CASRSRQSSYNEQFF. CDR3 DNA: TGCGCCAGCAGATCCCGACAGAGCTCCTACAATGAGCAGTTCTTC. The genes are TRBV4-1 and TRBJ2-1; perhaps TRBD1 as D (5 bases). With 6 bases removed from V and 0 bases from J, the gap between germline ends came to 12 bases. The CDR3 runs to 15 residues. The germline CDR1 and CDR2 sequences are MGHRA and YSYEKL.